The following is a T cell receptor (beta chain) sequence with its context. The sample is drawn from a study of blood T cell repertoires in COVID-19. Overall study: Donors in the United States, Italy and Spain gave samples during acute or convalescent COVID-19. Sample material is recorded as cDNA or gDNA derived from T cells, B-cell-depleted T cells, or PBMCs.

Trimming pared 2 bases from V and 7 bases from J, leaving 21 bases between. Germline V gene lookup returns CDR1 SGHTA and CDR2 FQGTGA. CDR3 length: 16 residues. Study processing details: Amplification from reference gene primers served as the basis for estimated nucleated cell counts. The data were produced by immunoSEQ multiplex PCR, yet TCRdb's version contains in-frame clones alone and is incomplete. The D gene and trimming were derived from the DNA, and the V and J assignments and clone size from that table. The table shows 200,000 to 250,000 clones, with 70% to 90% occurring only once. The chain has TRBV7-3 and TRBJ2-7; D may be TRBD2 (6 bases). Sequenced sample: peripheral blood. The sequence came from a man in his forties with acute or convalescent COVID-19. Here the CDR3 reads CASSLLGRQGATEQYF. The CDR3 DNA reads TGTGCCAGCAGCTTATTAGGGAGGCAGGGCGCGACGGAGCAGTACTTC.